The rows below give T cell receptor beta chains drawn from one sample of a study of T cell responses to AZD1222 COVID-19 vaccine. This table comes from immunoSEQ multiplex PCR, and its TCRdb copy is limited to in-frame clones, with some not included. The data show roughly 130,000 clones, with about nine tenths seen just once and around 1.6% held by the top ten. The sample in question was peripheral blood, obtained on day 0 of AZD1222 vaccination. The receptors here all came from an adult in good health. The CDR3 runs from the conserved cysteine through the conserved F or W. The order of the fields is clone size, D gene, V gene, J gene, CDR3 protein, CDR3 DNA. D genes are given only for firm matches. A row's size may be missing; if present it is once, few, many or a size class.

abundance: NA; d_gene: TRBD2; v_gene: TRBV7-2; j_gene: TRBJ2-7; CDR3aa: CASSLAHRGAGGLSYEQYF; CDR3nt: TGTGCCAGCAGCTTAGCCCACCGGGGAGCGGGGGGCCTTTCCTACGAGCAGTACTTC
abundance: NA; d_gene: NA; v_gene: TRBV9; j_gene: TRBJ1-2; CDR3aa: CASSVGQTGDYGYTF; CDR3nt: TGTGCCAGCAGCGTAGGGCAGACTGGAGACTATGGCTACACCTTC
abundance: NA; d_gene: NA; v_gene: TRBV6-5; j_gene: TRBJ1-5; CDR3aa: CASGQAYSNQPQHF; CDR3nt: TGTGCCAGCGGGCAGGCTTATAGCAATCAGCCCCAGCATTTT
abundance: NA; d_gene: NA; v_gene: TRBV13; j_gene: TRBJ2-5; CDR3aa: CASSLVAGKQETQYF; CDR3nt: TGTGCCAGCAGCTTAGTAGCTGGAAAACAAGAGACCCAGTACTTC
abundance: NA; d_gene: NA; v_gene: TRBV5-7; j_gene: TRBJ1-1; CDR3aa: CASSTGRANTEAFF; CDR3nt: TGTGCCAGCAGCACAGGGAGGGCGAACACTGAAGCTTTCTTT
abundance: NA; d_gene: NA; v_gene: TRBV3-1/TRBV3-2; j_gene: TRBJ1-1; CDR3aa: CASSQGVGTEAFF; CDR3nt: TGTGCCAGCAGCCAAGGCGTAGGTACTGAAGCTTTCTTT
abundance: NA; d_gene: TRBD2; v_gene: TRBV19; j_gene: TRBJ2-3; CDR3aa: CASSAALGGTTDTQYF; CDR3nt: TGTGCCAGTAGTGCTGCTCTCGGGGGGACCACAGATACGCAGTATTTT
abundance: NA; d_gene: NA; v_gene: TRBV18; j_gene: TRBJ1-4; CDR3aa: CASSPLGTPEKLFF; CDR3nt: TGTGCCAGCTCACCTCTTGGAACACCGGAAAAACTGTTTTTT
abundance: NA; d_gene: NA; v_gene: TRBV6-5; j_gene: TRBJ2-3; CDR3aa: CASRQGLLTDTQYF; CDR3nt: TGTGCCAGCAGACAGGGACTTCTCACAGATACGCAGTATTTT
abundance: NA; d_gene: NA; v_gene: TRBV28; j_gene: TRBJ1-2; CDR3aa: CASSTLSRVLGGDTF; CDR3nt: TGTGCCAGCAGTACCTTGTCCCGGGTCCTTGGGGGTGACACCTTC
abundance: NA; d_gene: NA; v_gene: TRBV28; j_gene: TRBJ2-7; CDR3aa: CASSLSGYEQYF; CDR3nt: TGTGCCAGCAGTTTATCAGGTTACGAGCAGTACTTC
abundance: NA; d_gene: NA; v_gene: TRBV3-1/TRBV3-2; j_gene: TRBJ1-1; CDR3aa: CASSPGNTEAFF; CDR3nt: TGTGCCAGCAGTCCAGGGAACACTGAAGCTTTCTTT
abundance: NA; d_gene: NA; v_gene: TRBV19; j_gene: TRBJ1-4; CDR3aa: CASSISGTGFATNEKLFF; CDR3nt: TGTGCCAGTAGTATATCCGGGACGGGGTTTGCAACTAATGAAAAACTGTTTTTT
abundance: NA; d_gene: TRBD2; v_gene: TRBV3-1/TRBV3-2; j_gene: TRBJ2-7; CDR3aa: CASSQASGGSSYEQYF; CDR3nt: TGTGCCAGCAGCCAGGCTAGCGGGGGGAGCTCCTACGAGCAGTACTTC
abundance: NA; d_gene: NA; v_gene: TRBV5-4; j_gene: TRBJ2-7; CDR3aa: CASSPTSSYEQYF; CDR3nt: TGTGCCAGCAGCCCTACAAGCTCCTACGAGCAGTACTTC
abundance: NA; d_gene: NA; v_gene: TRBV5-1; j_gene: TRBJ2-2; CDR3aa: CASSAGSNTGELFF; CDR3nt: TGCGCCAGCAGCGCCGGATCGAACACCGGGGAGCTGTTTTTT
abundance: NA; d_gene: NA; v_gene: TRBV14; j_gene: TRBJ1-6; CDR3aa: CASSQDVGGYNSPLHF; CDR3nt: TGTGCCAGCAGCCAAGACGTAGGGGGCTATAATTCACCCCTCCACTTT
abundance: few; d_gene: NA; v_gene: TRBV1; j_gene: TRBJ1-1; CDR3aa: CTSSQERCPRFGGEAFF; CDR3nt: TGCACCAGCAGCCAAGAGCGTTGCCCCCGATTTGGGGGTGAAGCTTTCTTT
abundance: once; d_gene: NA; v_gene: TRBV23-1; j_gene: TRBJ2-7; CDR3aa: CASSQRLSGTYEQYF; CDR3nt: TGCGCCAGCAGTCAGAGACTTTCAGGAACCTACGAGCAGTACTTC
abundance: NA; d_gene: NA; v_gene: TRBV7-9; j_gene: TRBJ1-2; CDR3aa: CASSLAGHSNYGYTF; CDR3nt: TGTGCCAGCAGCTTAGCGGGACACTCCAACTATGGCTACACCTTC
abundance: NA; d_gene: NA; v_gene: TRBV13; j_gene: TRBJ2-6; CDR3aa: CASSPTQGGRFSGANVLTF; CDR3nt: TGTGCCAGCAGCCCAACCCAGGGGGGGCGCTTCTCTGGGGCCAACGTCCTGACTTTC
abundance: NA; d_gene: TRBD1; v_gene: TRBV9; j_gene: TRBJ1-2; CDR3aa: CASSAGTGGLYGYTF; CDR3nt: TGTGCCAGCAGCGCAGGGACAGGGGGGCTCTATGGCTACACCTTC
abundance: NA; d_gene: NA; v_gene: TRBV5-1; j_gene: TRBJ2-7; CDR3aa: CASSFGDTYEQYF; CDR3nt: TGCGCCAGCAGCTTCGGGGACACCTACGAGCAGTACTTC
abundance: NA; d_gene: TRBD1; v_gene: TRBV7-3; j_gene: TRBJ1-1; CDR3aa: CASSMGQPNEAFF; CDR3nt: TGTGCCAGCAGCATGGGACAGCCGAACGAAGCTTTCTTT
abundance: NA; d_gene: NA; v_gene: TRBV2; j_gene: TRBJ2-7; CDR3aa: CASSPRVGQYF; CDR3nt: TGTGCCAGCAGCCCGAGGGTCGGGCAGTACTTC
abundance: NA; d_gene: NA; v_gene: TRBV16; j_gene: TRBJ2-2; CDR3aa: CASSQSDGLTGELFF; CDR3nt: TGTGCCAGCAGCCAATCAGACGGGCTCACCGGGGAGCTGTTTTTT
abundance: NA; d_gene: NA; v_gene: TRBV28; j_gene: TRBJ1-2; CDR3aa: CASSLVTWDYGYTF; CDR3nt: TGTGCCAGCAGTTTAGTGACGTGGGACTATGGCTACACCTTC
abundance: NA; d_gene: NA; v_gene: TRBV24-1; j_gene: TRBJ2-3; CDR3aa: CATSDPGGADTQYF; CDR3nt: TGTGCCACCAGTGACCCCGGGGGAGCAGATACGCAGTATTTT
abundance: once; d_gene: NA; v_gene: TRBV7-9; j_gene: TRBJ1-2; CDR3aa: CASTKQGNYGYTF; CDR3nt: TGTGCCAGCACCAAACAGGGAAACTATGGCTACACCTTC
abundance: NA; d_gene: NA; v_gene: TRBV27; j_gene: TRBJ1-2; CDR3aa: CASSARRGRKDYGYTF; CDR3nt: TGTGCCAGCAGTGCGAGACGGGGAAGGAAGGACTATGGCTACACCTTC
abundance: NA; d_gene: NA; v_gene: TRBV7-9; j_gene: TRBJ2-5; CDR3aa: CASSLASGETQYF; CDR3nt: TGTGCCAGCAGCTTAGCTTCTGGCGAGACCCAGTACTTC
abundance: NA; d_gene: TRBD2; v_gene: TRBV30; j_gene: TRBJ2-5; CDR3aa: CAWSSSGETQYF; CDR3nt: TGTGCCTGGAGCTCTAGCGGGGAGACCCAGTACTTC
abundance: NA; d_gene: TRBD2; v_gene: TRBV6-5; j_gene: TRBJ2-7; CDR3aa: CASSHARAGGREQYF; CDR3nt: TGTGCCAGCAGTCACGCCAGGGCGGGGGGCCGCGAGCAGTACTTC
abundance: NA; d_gene: NA; v_gene: TRBV28; j_gene: TRBJ2-5; CDR3aa: CASSENGSTETQYF; CDR3nt: TGTGCCAGCAGCGAAAACGGGTCCACAGAGACCCAGTACTTC
abundance: NA; d_gene: NA; v_gene: TRBV28; j_gene: TRBJ1-5; CDR3aa: CASLMGGFRNQPQHF; CDR3nt: TGTGCCAGCCTCATGGGAGGCTTCCGCAATCAGCCCCAGCATTTT